A selection of T cell receptor beta chains follows, all from one sample in a study of OX40 agonist ivuxolimab in advanced cancers. Profiled with immunoSEQ multiplex PCR; TCRdb holds only in-frame clones, not every one. This table holds 30,000 to 40,000 clones, more than 70% found once. Here the sequenced sample was CD4+ or CD8+ T cells sorted from blood, taken in a trial of the OX40 agonist ivuxolimab. Receptor source: an adult with an advanced solid tumor such as melanoma, head and neck, liver or kidney cancer. Each CDR3 is given without its conserved first and last residue.

j_gene	v_gene	CDR3aa
TRBJ1-1	TRBV7-9	ASSWDRTEAF
TRBJ2-1	TRBV7-2	ASSLVGDNEQF
TRBJ1-2	TRBV28	ASSLWGALGYT
TRBJ1-1	TRBV19	ASRLAAMNTEAF
TRBJ2-1	TRBV5-1	ASSLEGLTRPHEQF
TRBJ1-2	TRBV5-1	ASSPGPGGDGYT
TRBJ1-1	TRBV19	ASSMGRQAF
TRBJ1-5	TRBV6-4	ASSYSAGLNQPQH
TRBJ2-5	TRBV10-1	ASSESGGETQY
TRBJ2-1	TRBV27	ASRVLGGTYNEQF
TRBJ1-1	TRBV7-8	ASSLRAPRGLNTEAF
TRBJ2-5	TRBV6-6	ASTPSSRQTQY
TRBJ2-7	TRBV2	ASSEEVGLPVGEQY
TRBJ1-2	TRBV29-1	SVEGRDRGYGYT
TRBJ1-3	TRBV19	ASNRRDYSGNTIY
TRBJ2-1	TRBV13	ASSTTSGLDNEQF
TRBJ1-1	TRBV11-2	ASSLWITEAF
TRBJ1-1	TRBV19	ASSMSSFEAF
TRBJ1-1	TRBV7-9	ASSSTGVWSEAF
TRBJ2-1	TRBV12-5	ASGYDRDRENNEQF
TRBJ2-3	TRBV30	AWSGDTQY
TRBJ2-2	TRBV5-6	ASSFVQGDTGELF
TRBJ2-3	TRBV27	AEGPSGSRDTQY
TRBJ2-1	TRBV25-1	ASSLGGEQF
TRBJ2-1	TRBV9	ASSPRDSPYNEQF
TRBJ1-6	TRBV5-6	ASSVREINSPLH
TRBJ2-2	TRBV5-5	ASRGQARAELF
TRBJ2-3	TRBV27	ASNRGAPTTDTQY
TRBJ2-1	TRBV11-3	ASAGDPSYNEQF
TRBJ1-2	TRBV7-9	ASSLVGVGYGYT
TRBJ1-5	TRBV19	ASSDHQSVSNQPQH
TRBJ1-5	TRBV28	ASSLSGGYNQPQH
TRBJ1-2	TRBV7-8	ASSPGGGTGYDYT
TRBJ1-1	TRBV7-9	ASSLSGQGMNTEAF
TRBJ1-1	TRBV27	ASSYTGSPEAF
TRBJ1-2	TRBV6-6	ASNDAGNYGYT
TRBJ2-2	TRBV6-5	ASSYGQGVDTGELF
TRBJ2-1	TRBV27	ASSRGGSSYNEQF
TRBJ2-4	TRBV7-9	ASSLRQDQNIQY
TRBJ2-7	TRBV27	ASSPDGAYYEQY
TRBJ2-5	TRBV18	ASSPPGETQY
TRBJ1-3	TRBV30	AGLSSDGNTIY
TRBJ2-1	TRBV4-1	ASSQAPGTGHNEQF
TRBJ1-2	TRBV25-1	ASRGEGRAPRGYT
TRBJ2-3	TRBV6-5	ASSWVSGDLTDTQY
TRBJ2-1	TRBV27	ASSAIGTSGVNEQF
TRBJ1-4	TRBV18	ASSPAVNEKLF
TRBJ2-1	TRBV5-6	ASSFSGSYNEQF
TRBJ1-5	TRBV6-5	ASSLGPKQPQH
TRBJ1-5	TRBV19	ASLSRAGGHQPQH
TRBJ1-2	TRBV6-5	ASSEIRESGGYT
TRBJ2-1	TRBV4-2	ASSQAASGTSGSYEQF
TRBJ1-1	TRBV6-1	ASSEMVEDRGPEAF
TRBJ2-5	TRBV7-9	ASSLGDRGPIETQY